Listed below are T cell receptor beta chains from one sample, sequenced in a study of T cells in localized non-small cell lung cancer. TCRdb keeps only in-frame clones here, not all; method: immunoSEQ multiplex PCR. The table has about 77,000 clones, more than 75% seen once; the top ten hold 20% to 25%. This specimen consisted of peripheral blood, obtained before any cancer treatment. The receptors originated from a woman aged 40 to 75 with stage I squamous cell lung carcinoma. Both conserved end residues are part of each CDR3. D genes are given only for firm matches. The size entry is marked missing in some rows and otherwise reads once, few, many or a size class.

j_call | clone_size | d_call | v_call | cdr3_length | cdr3_aa | cdr3_nt
TRBJ1-2 | NA | TRBD1 | TRBV11-2 | 13 | CASSSDRGYGYTF | TGTGCCAGCAGCTCGGACAGGGGGTATGGCTACACCTTC
TRBJ2-7 | NA | TRBD1 | TRBV5-5 | 14 | CASRPQGDSYEQYF | TGTGCCAGCAGGCCTCAGGGGGATTCATACGAGCAGTACTTC
TRBJ1-6 | NA | NA | TRBV15 | 15 | CATSRDRGMGSPLHF | TGTGCCACCAGCAGAGATCGGGGAATGGGTTCACCCCTCCACTTT
TRBJ1-5 | NA | NA | TRBV6-5 | 15 | CASSYSKGLNQPQHF | TGTGCCAGCAGTTACTCAAAAGGGCTCAATCAGCCCCAGCATTTT
TRBJ2-7 | NA | NA | TRBV5-6 | 15 | CASSSVSQEVAEQYF | TGTGCCAGCAGCTCAGTATCGCAGGAGGTGGCGGAGCAGTACTTC
TRBJ1-1 | NA | NA | TRBV10-3 | 13 | CAIGPGLNTEAFF | TGTGCCATCGGTCCAGGGCTGAACACTGAAGCTTTCTTT
TRBJ2-7 | NA | TRBD1 | TRBV25-1 | 14 | CASSETGRSYEQYF | TGTGCCAGCAGTGAGACAGGGAGATCCTACGAGCAGTACTTC
TRBJ2-3 | NA | NA | TRBV7-3 | 14 | CASSLNGRTDTQYF | TGTGCCAGCAGCTTAAATGGGAGGACAGATACGCAGTATTTT
TRBJ1-5 | NA | NA | TRBV27 | 15 | CASSLGGLMRQPQHF | TGTGCCAGCAGCTTGGGAGGCCTTATGAGGCAGCCCCAGCATTTT
TRBJ1-5 | NA | NA | TRBV2 | 14 | CASSLGDGNQPQHF | TGTGCCAGCAGTTTGGGGGATGGCAATCAGCCCCAGCATTTT
TRBJ2-1 | NA | TRBD1 | TRBV18 | 13 | CASSLGQDREQFF | TGTGCCAGCTCACTAGGACAGGACCGAGAGCAGTTCTTC
TRBJ1-5 | NA | NA | TRBV2 | 13 | CASTSGSNQPQHF | TGTGCCAGCACCTCCGGTAGCAATCAGCCCCAGCATTTT
TRBJ1-1 | NA | NA | TRBV2 | 13 | CASMSERNTEAFF | TGTGCCAGCATGTCCGAGAGGAACACTGAAGCTTTCTTT
TRBJ1-1 | once | NA | TRBV4-2 | 15 | CASSQEIASNTEAFF | TGTGCCAGCAGCCAAGAGATAGCCTCGAACACTGAAGCTTTCTTT
TRBJ1-2 | NA | NA | TRBV7-8 | 15 | CASLGGRGGNYGYTF | TGTGCCAGCCTGGGGGGGCGAGGTGGAAACTATGGCTACACCTTC
TRBJ1-2 | once | NA | TRBV5-4 | 16 | CASSPPTGSFNYGYTF | TGTGCCAGCAGCCCCCCCACAGGATCCTTTAACTATGGCTACACCTTC
TRBJ1-4 | NA | TRBD1 | TRBV5-6 | 15 | CASSKQGFPNEKLFF | TGTGCCAGCAGCAAACAGGGGTTTCCTAATGAAAAACTGTTTTTT
TRBJ2-3 | NA | TRBD2 | TRBV10-3 | 18 | CAISESGLAGSSTDTQYF | TGTGCCATCAGTGAGTCAGGACTAGCGGGGTCTAGCACAGATACGCAGTATTTT
TRBJ1-2 | NA | NA | TRBV6-1 | 13 | CASSGQVGYGYTF | TGTGCCAGCAGTGGACAGGTGGGCTATGGCTACACCTTC
TRBJ2-7 | NA | TRBD2 | TRBV6-4 | 16 | CASRERGVPASYEQYF | TGTGCCAGCAGGGAGCGGGGGGTCCCAGCCTCCTACGAGCAGTACTTC
TRBJ1-3 | NA | NA | TRBV5-5 | 13 | CASSLFSGNTIYF | TGTGCCAGCAGCCTTTTCTCTGGAAACACCATATATTTT
TRBJ2-7 | NA | NA | TRBV6-6 | 16 | CASRQGGGGNRYEQYF | TGTGCCAGCAGACAGGGCGGCGGTGGGAATCGCTACGAGCAGTACTTC
TRBJ2-7 | NA | NA | TRBV27 | 14 | CASSLSEGIYEQYF | TGTGCCAGCAGTTTATCGGAGGGAATCTACGAGCAGTACTTC
TRBJ2-3 | NA | TRBD2 | TRBV5-5 | 16 | CASSFLAGGSTDTQYF | TGTGCCAGCAGCTTCCTAGCGGGGGGTAGCACAGATACGCAGTATTTT
TRBJ1-6 | NA | NA | TRBV5-1 | 14 | CASSWGRGNSPLHF | TGCGCCAGCAGCTGGGGCAGGGGTAATTCACCCCTCCACTTT
TRBJ1-1 | NA | NA | TRBV2 | 13 | CASSAIRESEAFF | TGTGCCAGCAGTGCGATCAGGGAGTCTGAAGCTTTCTTT
TRBJ1-2 | NA | NA | TRBV19 | 13 | CASSIGANYGYTF | TGTGCCAGTAGTATAGGGGCGAACTATGGCTACACCTTC
TRBJ2-1 | NA | NA | TRBV6-5 | 12 | CASARLGNEQFF | TGTGCCAGCGCCCGACTAGGCAATGAGCAGTTCTTC
TRBJ1-4 | NA | NA | TRBV4-1 | 14 | CASSPGPTNEKLFF | TGCGCCAGCAGCCCCGGCCCAACTAATGAAAAACTGTTTTTT
TRBJ2-5 | NA | NA | TRBV30 | 14 | CAWIGGRNQETQYF | TGTGCCTGGATTGGGGGACGAAACCAAGAGACCCAGTACTTC
TRBJ1-2 | few | NA | TRBV6-1 | 13 | CASIDEGKNGYTF | TGTGCCAGCATCGATGAAGGAAAAAATGGCTACACCTTC
TRBJ2-5 | NA | NA | TRBV2 | 12 | CASRRLGETQYF | TGTGCCAGCAGGAGACTCGGGGAGACCCAGTACTTC
TRBJ2-3 | NA | NA | TRBV29-1 | 11 | CSVEDLPLQYF | TGCAGCGTTGAAGATCTCCCCCTGCAGTATTTT
TRBJ1-5 | NA | NA | TRBV6-1 | 15 | CASSEGSGRNQPQHF | TGTGCCAGCAGTGAAGGGTCAGGCCGCAATCAGCCCCAGCATTTT
TRBJ1-1 | NA | NA | TRBV4-1 | 14 | CASSQVGGNTEAFF | TGCGCCAGCAGCCAAGTGGGGGGGAACACTGAAGCTTTCTTT
TRBJ1-1 | NA | NA | TRBV6-5 | 15 | CASSSLGAPMGEAFF | TGTGCCAGCAGTTCCCTGGGGGCCCCAATGGGTGAAGCTTTCTTT
TRBJ2-7 | once | TRBD1 | TRBV6-5 | 15 | CASSSGQGISYEQYF | TGTGCCAGCAGTTCCGGACAGGGGATTTCCTACGAGCAGTACTTC
TRBJ2-5 | many | NA | TRBV5-5 | 15 | CASSTPGRTQETQYF | TGTGCCAGCAGCACACCGGGACGAACACAAGAGACCCAGTACTTC
TRBJ1-2 | once | NA | TRBV6-5 | 14 | CASSPAPPNYGYTF | TGTGCCAGCAGTCCCGCACCTCCTAACTATGGCTACACCTTC
TRBJ1-1 | NA | TRBD1 | TRBV10-1 | 12 | CASSPGGTEAFF | TGCGCCAGCAGTCCAGGGGGGACTGAAGCTTTCTTT
TRBJ1-4 | few | NA | TRBV7-8 | 13 | CASRRAGDEKLFF | TGTGCCAGCAGGAGAGCGGGGGACGAAAAACTGTTTTTT